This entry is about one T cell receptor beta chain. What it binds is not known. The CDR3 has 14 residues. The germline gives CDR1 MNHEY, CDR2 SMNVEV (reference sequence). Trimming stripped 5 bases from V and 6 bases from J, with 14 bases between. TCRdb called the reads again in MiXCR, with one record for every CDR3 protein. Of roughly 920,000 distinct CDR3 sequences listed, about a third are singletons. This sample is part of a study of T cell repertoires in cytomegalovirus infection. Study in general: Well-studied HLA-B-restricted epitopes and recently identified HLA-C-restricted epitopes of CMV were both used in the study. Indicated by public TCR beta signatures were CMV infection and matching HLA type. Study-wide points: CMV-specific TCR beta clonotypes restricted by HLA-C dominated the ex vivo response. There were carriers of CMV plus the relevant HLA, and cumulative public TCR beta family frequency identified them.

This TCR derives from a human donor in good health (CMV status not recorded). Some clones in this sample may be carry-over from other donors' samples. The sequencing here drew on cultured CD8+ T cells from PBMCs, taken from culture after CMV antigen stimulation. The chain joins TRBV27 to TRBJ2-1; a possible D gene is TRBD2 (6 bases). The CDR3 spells CASSLWDLGNEQFF. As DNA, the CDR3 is TGTGCCAGCAGTCTCTGGGACTTGGGCAATGAGCAGTTCTTC.